This T cell receptor (beta chain) originates from a study of T cells after yellow fever vaccination. Study results and caveats: Re-detected after boosting: most primary clones, about 95% of CD4 and less than 90% of CD8. Sorted repertoires could include abundant contaminating clonotypes from bulk cells.

Trimming removed 5 bases from V and 4 bases from J; junction bases left unmatched: 5. The CDR3 length is 14 residues. In regard to this clonotype: What it binds is not known.

5'RACE template switching generated TCR cDNA, adding a universal primer site and UMIs. TCRdb recomputed calls from the 5' RACE reads with MiXCR, one row per CDR3 protein. The data show 200,000 to 250,000 distinct CDR3 sequences, less than 9% seen once. This TCR came from a man aged 30 to 45 who received the YFV17D yellow fever vaccine. The sequenced sample was CD4+ T cells sorted from PBMCs, obtained 15 days after the yellow fever booster vaccination. The chain recombines TRBV12-3 or TRBV12-4 with TRBJ2-5, with TRBD2 identical over 9 bases. This CDR3 reads CASSHPSGTETQYF. The CDR3, as DNA: TGTGCCAGCAGTCACCCTAGCGGGACAGAGACCCAGTACTTC.